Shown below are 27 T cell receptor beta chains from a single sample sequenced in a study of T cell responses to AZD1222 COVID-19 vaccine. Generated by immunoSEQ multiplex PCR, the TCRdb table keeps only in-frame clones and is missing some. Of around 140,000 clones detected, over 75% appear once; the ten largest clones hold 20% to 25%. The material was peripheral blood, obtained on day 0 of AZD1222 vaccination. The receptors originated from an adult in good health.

In DNA form, the CDR3 reads TGTGCCAGCAGGGACAGTTTAGGGACTGAAGCTTTCTTT. It is translated as CASRDSLGTEAFF. The chain is built from TRBV2 and TRBJ1-1, with D tentatively TRBD1 (6 bases). Germline V lookup: CDR1 SNHLY, CDR2 FYNNEI. With 6 bases removed from V and 5 bases from J, the gap between germline ends came to 13 bases. The CDR3 length is 13 residues.

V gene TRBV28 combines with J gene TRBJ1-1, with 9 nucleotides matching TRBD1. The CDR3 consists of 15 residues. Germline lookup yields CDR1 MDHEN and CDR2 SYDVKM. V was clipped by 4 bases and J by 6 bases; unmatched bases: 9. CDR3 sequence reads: CASSSVQGAGAEAFF. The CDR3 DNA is TGTGCCAGCAGTTCCGTACAGGGGGCTGGGGCTGAAGCTTTCTTT.

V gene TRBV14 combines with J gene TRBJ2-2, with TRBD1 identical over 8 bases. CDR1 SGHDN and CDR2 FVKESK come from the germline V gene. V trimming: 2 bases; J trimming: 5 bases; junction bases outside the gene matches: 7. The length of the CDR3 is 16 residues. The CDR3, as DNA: TGTGCCAGCAGCCAACCCGGACAGGGCAGAACCGGGGAGCTGTTTTTT. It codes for CASSQPGQGRTGELFF.

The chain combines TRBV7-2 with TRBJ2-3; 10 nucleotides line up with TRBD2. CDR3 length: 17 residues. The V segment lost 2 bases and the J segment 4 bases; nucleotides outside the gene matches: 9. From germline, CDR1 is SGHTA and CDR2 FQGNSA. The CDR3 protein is CASSLNERGGPADTQYF. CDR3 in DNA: TGTGCCAGCAGCTTAAACGAGCGGGGGGGCCCCGCAGATACGCAGTATTTT. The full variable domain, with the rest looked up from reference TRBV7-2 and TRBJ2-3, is GAGVSQSPSNKVTEKGKDVELRCDPISGHTALYWYRQSLGQGLEFLIYFQGNSAPDKSGLPSDRFSAERTGGSVSTLTIQRTQQEDSAVYLCASSLNERGGPADTQYFGPGTRLTVL.

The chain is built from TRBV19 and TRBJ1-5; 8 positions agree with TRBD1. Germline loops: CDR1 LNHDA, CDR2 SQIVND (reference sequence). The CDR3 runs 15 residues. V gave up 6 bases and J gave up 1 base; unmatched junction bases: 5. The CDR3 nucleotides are TGTGCCAGTAGCTTCCGGGACAGGAGCAATCAGCCCCAGCATTTT. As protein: CASSFRDRSNQPQHF.

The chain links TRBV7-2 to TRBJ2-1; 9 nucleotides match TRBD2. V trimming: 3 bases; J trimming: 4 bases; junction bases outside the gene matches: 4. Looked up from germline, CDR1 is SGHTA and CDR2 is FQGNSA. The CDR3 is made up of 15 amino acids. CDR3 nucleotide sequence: TGTGCCAGCAGCTTGGGCGGGGGGGCTTACAATGAGCAGTTCTTC. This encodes CASSLGGGAYNEQFF.

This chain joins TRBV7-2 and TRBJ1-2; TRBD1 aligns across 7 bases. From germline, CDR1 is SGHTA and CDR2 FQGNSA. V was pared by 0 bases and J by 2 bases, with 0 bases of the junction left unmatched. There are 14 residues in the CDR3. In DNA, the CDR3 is TGTGCCAGCAGCTTAGCACAGGGGAACTATGGCTACACCTTC. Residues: CASSLAQGNYGYTF.

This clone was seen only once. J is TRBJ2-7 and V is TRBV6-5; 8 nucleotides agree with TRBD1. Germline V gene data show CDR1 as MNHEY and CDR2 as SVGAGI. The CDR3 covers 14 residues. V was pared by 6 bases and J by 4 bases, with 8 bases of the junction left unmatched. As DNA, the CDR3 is TGTGCCAGCAGGGGGGGACAGGTGACTTACGAGCAGTACTTC. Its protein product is CASRGGQVTYEQYF.

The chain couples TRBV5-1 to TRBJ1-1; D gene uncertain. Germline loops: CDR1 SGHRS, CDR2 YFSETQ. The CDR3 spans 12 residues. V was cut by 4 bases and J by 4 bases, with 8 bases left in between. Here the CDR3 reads CASSPPGTEAFF. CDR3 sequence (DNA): TGCGCCAGCAGCCCCCCCGGCACTGAAGCTTTCTTT.

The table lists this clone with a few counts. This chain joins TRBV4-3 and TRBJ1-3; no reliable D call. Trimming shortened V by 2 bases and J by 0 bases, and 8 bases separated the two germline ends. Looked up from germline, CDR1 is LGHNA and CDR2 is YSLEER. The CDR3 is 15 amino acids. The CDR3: CASSQHLHSGNTIYF. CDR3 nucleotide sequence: TGCGCCAGCAGCCAACACTTACACTCTGGAAACACCATATATTTT.

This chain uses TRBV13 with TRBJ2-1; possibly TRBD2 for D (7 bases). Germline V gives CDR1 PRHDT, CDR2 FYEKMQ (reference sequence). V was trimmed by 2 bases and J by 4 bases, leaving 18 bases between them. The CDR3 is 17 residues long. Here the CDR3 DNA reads TGTGCCAGCAGCTTACCGGGGCGGGGGCGGCCTTACAATGAGCAGTTCTTC. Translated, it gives CASSLPGRGRPYNEQFF.

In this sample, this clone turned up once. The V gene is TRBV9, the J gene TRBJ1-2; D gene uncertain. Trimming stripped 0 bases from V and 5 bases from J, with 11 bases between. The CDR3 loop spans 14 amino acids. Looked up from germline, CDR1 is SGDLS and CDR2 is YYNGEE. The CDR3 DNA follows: TGTGCCAGCAGCGTAGTCGCGGGAGAATATGGCTACACCTTC. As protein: CASSVVAGEYGYTF.

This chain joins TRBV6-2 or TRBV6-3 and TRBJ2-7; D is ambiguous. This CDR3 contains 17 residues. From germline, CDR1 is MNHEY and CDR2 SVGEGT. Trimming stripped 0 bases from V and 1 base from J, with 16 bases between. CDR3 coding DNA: TGTGCCAGCAGTTACTCCCCAGGCCGCTTAGGGTCCTACGAGCAGTACTTC. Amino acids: CASSYSPGRLGSYEQYF.

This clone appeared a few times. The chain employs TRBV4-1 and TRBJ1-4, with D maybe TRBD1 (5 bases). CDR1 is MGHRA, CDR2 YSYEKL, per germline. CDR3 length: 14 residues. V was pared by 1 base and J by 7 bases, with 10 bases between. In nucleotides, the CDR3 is TGCGCCAGCAGCCAAGCAGGGCCCATTGAAAAACTGTTTTTT. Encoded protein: CASSQAGPIEKLFF.

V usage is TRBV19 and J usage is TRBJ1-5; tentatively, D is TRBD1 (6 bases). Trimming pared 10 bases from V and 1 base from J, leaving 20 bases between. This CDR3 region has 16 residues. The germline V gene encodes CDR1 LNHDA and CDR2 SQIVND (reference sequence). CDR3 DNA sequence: TGTGCCACCCGAGTGGGGGGCGTTTTCAGCAATCAGCCCCAGCATTTT. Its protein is CATRVGGVFSNQPQHF.

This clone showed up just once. As DNA, the CDR3 is TGTGCCAGCAGCCTCGGGCTATCGGGTCCCTTAGCTTTCTTT. It translates to CASSLGLSGPLAFF. The chain links TRBV5-5 to TRBJ1-1, with D hard to call. This CDR3 has 14 amino acids. Germline assignment: CDR1 SGHKS and CDR2 YYEKEE (reference sequence). Between the trimmed V and J ends, which lost 4 bases and 10 bases, there was a span of 20 bases.

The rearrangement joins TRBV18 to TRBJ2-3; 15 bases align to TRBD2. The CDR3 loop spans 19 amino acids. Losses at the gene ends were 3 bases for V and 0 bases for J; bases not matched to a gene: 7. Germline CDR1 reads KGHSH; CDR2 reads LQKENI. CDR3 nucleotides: TGTGCCAGCTCACCCCTGGGACTAGCGGGGGGACCCAGCACAGATACGCAGTATTTT. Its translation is CASSPLGLAGGPSTDTQYF.

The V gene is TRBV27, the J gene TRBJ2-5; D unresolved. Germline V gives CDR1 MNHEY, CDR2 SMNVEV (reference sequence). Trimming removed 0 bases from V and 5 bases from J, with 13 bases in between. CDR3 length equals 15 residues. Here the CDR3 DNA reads TGTGCCAGCAGTTTATCAGGACGAAATCCCGAGACCCAGTACTTC. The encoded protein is CASSLSGRNPETQYF.

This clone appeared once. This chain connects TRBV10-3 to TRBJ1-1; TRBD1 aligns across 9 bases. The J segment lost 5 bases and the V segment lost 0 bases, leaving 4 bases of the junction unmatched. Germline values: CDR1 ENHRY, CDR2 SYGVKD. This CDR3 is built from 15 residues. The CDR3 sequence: CAISESGTGYTEAFF. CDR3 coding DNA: TGTGCCATCAGTGAGTCGGGGACAGGGTATACTGAAGCTTTCTTT.

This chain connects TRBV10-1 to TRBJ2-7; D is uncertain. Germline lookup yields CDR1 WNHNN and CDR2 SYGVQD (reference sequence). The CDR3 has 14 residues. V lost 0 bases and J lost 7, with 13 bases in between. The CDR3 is CASSESGSGREQYF. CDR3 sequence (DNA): TGCGCCAGCAGTGAGTCCGGGTCAGGTCGGGAGCAGTACTTC.

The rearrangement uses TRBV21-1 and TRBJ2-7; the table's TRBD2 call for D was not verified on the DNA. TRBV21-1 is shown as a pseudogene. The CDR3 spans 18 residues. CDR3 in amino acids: CASSKGGGDRDEAYEQYF. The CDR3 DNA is TGTGCCAGCAGCAAAGGGGGAGGGGATCGGGACGAAGCCTACGAGCAGTACTTC.

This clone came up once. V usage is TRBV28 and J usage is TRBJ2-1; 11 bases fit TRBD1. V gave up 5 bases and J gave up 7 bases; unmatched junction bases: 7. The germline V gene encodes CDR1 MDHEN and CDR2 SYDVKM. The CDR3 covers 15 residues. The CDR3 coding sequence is TGTGCCAGCAGTCCCGGACAGGGGGCTTGGAATGAGCAGTTCTTC. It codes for CASSPGQGAWNEQFF.

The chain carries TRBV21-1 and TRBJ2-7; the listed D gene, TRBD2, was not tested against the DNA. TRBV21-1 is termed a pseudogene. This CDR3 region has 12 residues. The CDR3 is CASQGRGFEQYF. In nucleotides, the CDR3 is TGTGCCAGTCAAGGGCGGGGATTCGAGCAGTACTTC.

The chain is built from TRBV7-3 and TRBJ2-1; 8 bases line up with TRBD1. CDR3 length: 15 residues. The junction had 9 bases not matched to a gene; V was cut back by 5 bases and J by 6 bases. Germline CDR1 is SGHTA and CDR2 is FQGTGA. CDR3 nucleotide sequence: TGTGCCAGCAGCCTCGACAGGGGTGTTAGCAATGAGCAGTTCTTC. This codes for CASSLDRGVSNEQFF.

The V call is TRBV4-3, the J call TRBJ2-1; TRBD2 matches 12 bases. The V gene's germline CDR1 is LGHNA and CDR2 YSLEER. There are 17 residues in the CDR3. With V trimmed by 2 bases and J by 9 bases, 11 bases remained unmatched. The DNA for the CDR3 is TGCGCCAGCAGCCAAAGAACTAGCGGGGGGTCCTGGGGTGAGCAGTTCTTC. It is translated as CASSQRTSGGSWGEQFF.

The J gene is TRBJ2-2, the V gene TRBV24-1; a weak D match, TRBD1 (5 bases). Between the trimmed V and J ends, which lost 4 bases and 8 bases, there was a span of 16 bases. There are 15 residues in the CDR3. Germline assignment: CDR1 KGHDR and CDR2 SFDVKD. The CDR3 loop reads CATSEPVTASGELFF. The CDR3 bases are TGTGCCACCAGTGAACCCGTGACAGCCTCGGGGGAGCTGTTTTTT.

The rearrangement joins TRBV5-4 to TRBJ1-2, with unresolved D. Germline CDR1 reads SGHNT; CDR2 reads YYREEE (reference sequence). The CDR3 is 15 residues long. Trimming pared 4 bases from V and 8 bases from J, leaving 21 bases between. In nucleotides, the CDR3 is TGTGCCAGCAGCCCCAGTGGAAAGGGTCCGTTCGGCTACACCTTC. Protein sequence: CASSPSGKGPFGYTF.